This T cell receptor (beta chain) was observed in a study of CD8 T cells in ankylosing spondylitis. This clonotype was seen at least ten times. MiXCR, applied by TCRdb to the 5' RACE reads, yields one record per CDR3 protein. The sample records 30,000 to 45,000 distinct CDR3 sequences, over 9% being singletons. CDR1 and CDR2 (germline): MNHEY, SVGAGI. CDR3 size: 13 residues. V gave up 2 bases and J gave up 4 bases, with 8 bases separating them. The sample comprised blood, either unsorted or a sorted T cell fraction (not recorded which). The V gene is TRBV6-5, the J gene TRBJ1-1; no firm D call. The sequence was collected from a male donor with ankylosing spondylitis or in good health (not recorded which). CDR3 protein: CASSYMDFTEAFF. As DNA, the CDR3 is TGTGCCAGCAGTTACATGGACTTCACTGAAGCTTTCTTT.